One sample yielded the 3 T cell receptor beta chains listed below, sequenced in a study of blood T cell repertoires in COVID-19. Some clones are missing from TCRdb's copy, which holds only in-frame ones; the method was immunoSEQ multiplex PCR. The sample lists more than 120,000 clones, 87% occurring once. Sequencing input: peripheral blood. Receptor source: a man aged 45-65 years who had recovered from COVID-19.

The rearrangement uses TRBV7-2 and TRBJ1-2, with D uncertain. Germline CDR1 is SGHTA and CDR2 is FQGNSA. V was trimmed by 3 bases and J by 2 bases, leaving 4 bases between them. The CDR3 sequence is 12 residues long. This CDR3 reads CASSFRNYGYTF. The CDR3 DNA reads as TGTGCCAGCAGCTTCAGGAACTATGGCTACACCTTC.

The chain joins TRBV5-6 to TRBJ2-1; 14 bases agree with TRBD2. The CDR3 has 15 amino acids. Germline assignment: CDR1 SGHDT and CDR2 YYEEEE. Germline trimming cut 4 bases from V and 7 bases from J; bases unmatched to any gene: 4. The CDR3 here is CASSLTSGGANEQFF. Written as DNA, the CDR3 is TGTGCCAGCAGCCTGACTAGCGGGGGGGCAAATGAGCAGTTCTTC.

The chain couples TRBV6-6 to TRBJ2-5, with D tentatively TRBD1 (5 bases). The V gene lost 6 bases and the J gene lost 4 bases, with 18 bases spanning the gap. CDR1 and CDR2 from the germline V gene are MNHNY and SVGAGI (reference sequence). The CDR3 runs to 15 residues. The CDR3 protein is CASSGSRVGVETQYF. In DNA form, the CDR3 reads TGTGCCAGCAGCGGGTCCAGGGTTGGGGTAGAGACCCAGTACTTC.